This T cell receptor (beta chain) stems from a study of CXCR3-negative and CXCR3-positive naive CD8 T cells. On the study more broadly: The libraries yielded 120 million to 150 million TRB reads, about 1.5 +/- 0.3 million each.

With UMI labels, 5' RACE was used to prepare the TRB cDNA libraries. From its re-call of the 5' RACE reads, TCRdb lists each CDR3 protein once, without DNA. Its listing shows about 40,000 distinct CDR3 sequences. There are 14 residues in the CDR3. Germline values: CDR1 MNHEY, CDR2 SVGEGT. This rearrangement joins TRBV6-2 or TRBV6-3 to TRBJ2-2; with no DNA, the TCRdb D assignment of TRBD1 cannot be verified. The source of this sequence is a human donor in good health. Some clones in this sample may be carry-over from other donors' samples. The sequenced material came from memory CD8+ T cells from blood. CDR3 protein: CASSYRTGTRELFF.